This is a list of T cell receptor beta chains from one sample in a study of long-term antiretroviral therapy in people with HIV. Profiled with immunoSEQ multiplex PCR; TCRdb holds only in-frame clones, not every one. The sample shows roughly 20,000 clones, around four fifths of them seen only once. This sample comprised unsorted PBMCs, obtained 4 years after starting antiretroviral therapy. These receptors originate from a man aged 18 to 35 with HIV. The CDR3 runs from the conserved cysteine through the conserved F or W. The D gene is left open where the match is weak.

j_call v_call d_call cdr3_aa
TRBJ1-1 TRBV9 . CASSVDQGRAEAFF
TRBJ1-2 TRBV7-9 . CASSLWVQGPGYTF
TRBJ1-1 TRBV5-1 TRBD1 CASSSRTGQNTEAFF
TRBJ2-5 TRBV5-1 TRBD2 CASSLDPSGGAMTQYF
TRBJ1-2 TRBV5-5 TRBD1 CASSGDRGSRNYGYTF
TRBJ2-7 TRBV27 . CASSLRGGTYSYEQYF
TRBJ2-7 TRBV28 . CASSLAGLRGEQYF
TRBJ2-1 TRBV27 . CASSLRTTKKNEQFF
TRBJ2-7 TRBV5-1 TRBD1 CASSEGTGGPYEQYF
TRBJ1-2 TRBV5-1 . CASSFDSVYGYTF
TRBJ2-5 TRBV7-2 . CASSFVFRETQYF
TRBJ2-3 TRBV9 TRBD2 CASSDGGAADTQYF
TRBJ2-4 TRBV9 . CASSSKAAQNIQYF
TRBJ2-1 TRBV10-3 . CAISDRGGGGYNEQFF
TRBJ1-5 TRBV27 . CASSRENSNQPQHF
TRBJ2-1 TRBV5-4 . CASSPQVGMNNEQFF
TRBJ1-1 TRBV7-3 TRBD1 CASSRGQGEAFF
TRBJ1-1 TRBV5-1 . CASSPLGTLNTEAFF
TRBJ1-2 TRBV19 TRBD1 CASSLRTGNYGYTF
TRBJ2-1 TRBV11-2 . CASTPRDWSYNEQFF
TRBJ1-5 TRBV6-5 . CASSRQLNQPQHF
TRBJ2-7 TRBV4-1 TRBD1 CASSLGQGQAYEQYF
TRBJ1-6 TRBV7-3 . CASSLVVFSPLHF
TRBJ1-1 TRBV5-1 TRBD1 CASRGQLGSGTGRNTEAFF
TRBJ2-7 TRBV15 . CATSRGGSEAYEQYF
TRBJ1-2 TRBV6-5 . CASSREGRRGYTF
TRBJ2-3 TRBV6-5 . CASSTGLDTQYF
TRBJ2-5 TRBV11-1 . CASSLGGEETQYF
TRBJ1-2 TRBV7-2 . CASSLGQPHGYTF
TRBJ1-1 TRBV6-5 . CASRGGEGNTEAFF
TRBJ2-3 TRBV6-1 . CASSEFSGSPKATQYF
TRBJ2-7 TRBV5-1 TRBD1 CASSLPTGKDYEQYF
TRBJ2-2 TRBV7-7 . CASRTPAGELFF
TRBJ1-2 TRBV7-3 . CASSLTLGIGYTF
TRBJ2-1 TRBV29-1 TRBD1 CSVEAGGLSSYNEQFF
TRBJ1-2 TRBV10-3 . CAISEPVGRGYTF
TRBJ1-3 TRBV6-1 . CASSEGDFSGNTIYF
TRBJ2-2 TRBV7-6 . CASSPRPGAVPGELFF
TRBJ2-1 TRBV6-1 . CASSEIPTSIGQFF
TRBJ2-7 TRBV19 . CASSGDTRLEQYF
TRBJ1-5 TRBV27 . CASMGTGGNQPQHF
TRBJ1-6 TRBV5-1 . CASSESSSYNSPLHF
TRBJ1-5 TRBV29-1 . CSVEDGHNQPQHF
TRBJ1-2 TRBV28 . CASSPRLNGYTF
TRBJ2-7 TRBV6-5 . CASRNTGSSYEQYF
TRBJ2-2 TRBV6-4 TRBD1 CASSRTGSTGELFF
TRBJ1-1 TRBV5-1 TRBD1 CASSLEQGGTEAFF
TRBJ2-7 TRBV5-1 . CASNDLGYEQYF
TRBJ1-5 TRBV28 . CASSSYVWGVQGNQPQHF
TRBJ1-1 TRBV27 . CASSPLTGSRNTEAFF
TRBJ1-5 TRBV7-3 . CASSLSRDALTQPQHF
TRBJ1-4 TRBV2 TRBD1 CASSVDRGVSFF
TRBJ1-4 TRBV6-5 . CASSYLADNEKLFF
TRBJ1-1 TRBV28 TRBD1 CASGDRDSSEAFF
TRBJ1-5 TRBV6-4 TRBD1 CASSPTGDLRQPQHF
TRBJ2-4 TRBV7-2 TRBD1 CASSPETGKGLGIQYF